Reported below is one T cell receptor (beta chain). The age range of participants was about 18 to 89 years, with residence in more than 20 US areas. Cohort assignment relied on participant-reported clinical history. The data stem from a study of blood T cell repertoires in COVID-19. Overall study: Sample material is recorded as cDNA or gDNA derived from T cells, B-cell-depleted T cells, or PBMCs.

The junction had 10 bases not matched to a gene; V was cut back by 5 bases and J by 8 bases. This CDR3 contains 14 residues. Germline values: CDR1 SEHNR, CDR2 FQNEAQ (reference sequence). Sequencing was performed with immunoSEQ multiplex PCR; in TCRdb, only in-frame clones are kept and a portion is missing. The sample has about 330,000 clones; about 88% are singletons. This chain uses TRBV7-9 with TRBJ1-2, with 8 bases aligning to TRBD1. The receptor was isolated from a woman aged 25-40 years who had recovered from COVID-19. The sample consisted of PBMCs or T cells enriched from blood (not recorded which). This CDR3 is CASSADRGSEGYTF. CDR3 nucleotide sequence: TGTGCCAGCAGCGCTGACAGGGGATCGGAGGGCTACACCTTC.